Following are 5 T cell receptor beta chains from one sample sequenced in a study of human T cells and chemical hapten exposure (dated by TCRdb to the early 2020s). The sample's time point label, in plain terms: pre-sensitization, week 0. The sample's treatment or condition label, decoded: therapeutic diphenylcyclopropenone sensitization with weekly scalp DPC. The receptor library was made with RACE. The instrument given in TCRdb is NextSeq 500. The public reads were reanalyzed by TCRdb: fastp trimming at Q25, MiXCR alignment, in-frame beta chains only. Identical CDR3 protein sequences are pooled into one entry, listed with their most common genes and DNA. The sample data list around 120,000 distinct CDR3 sequences, and less than 15% of these were observed just once. Roughly 3.1% of the sample lies in the top ten. Source: whole blood, taken in connection with sensitization to the hapten diphenylcyclopropenone (DPC). Receptors were obtained from a woman aged 18-29 years with alopecia areata. Some clones in this sample may be carry-over from other donors' samples.

This clonotype showed up many times. The chain uses TRBV28 and TRBJ2-3; 11 nucleotides line up with TRBD1. Germline V gene data show CDR1 as MDHEN and CDR2 as SYDVKM. The CDR3 contains 15 residues. V lost 6 bases, J lost 3 bases, and 5 bases stayed unmatched. Written as DNA, the CDR3 is TGTGCCAGCAGCCCAGGACAGGGGGCAACAGATACGCAGTATTTT. Its translation: CASSPGQGATDTQYF.

This clonotype was counted only a few times. The rearrangement uses TRBV6-6 and TRBJ2-7; 8 nucleotides match TRBD1. The CDR3 is 15 residues long. The junction had 8 bases not matched to a gene; V was cut back by 7 bases and J by 0 bases. The germline V gene has CDR1 MNHNY and CDR2 SVGAGI (reference sequence). The DNA for the CDR3 is TGTGCCAGCAATGACAGGGGCCCTCTCTCCTACGAGCAGTACTTC. Its protein product is CASNDRGPLSYEQYF.

This clonotype was counted only a few times. The chain couples TRBV25-1 to TRBJ1-4; weak D call: TRBD1 (5 bases). This CDR3 has 15 residues. Germline values: CDR1 MGHDK, CDR2 SYGVNS. V lost 5 bases to trimming and J lost 8 bases, with 18 bases between them. The CDR3 reads CASSPPGQVGEKLFF. CDR3 nucleotides: TGTGCCAGCAGTCCTCCGGGGCAGGTGGGGGAAAAACTGTTTTTT.

This clonotype has a handful of counts. The chain couples TRBV7-2 to TRBJ2-6, with D uncertain. Per germline, CDR1 SGHTA and CDR2 FQGNSA. Trimming removed 5 bases from V and 3 bases from J, with 14 bases in between. There are 16 residues in the CDR3. In nucleotides, the CDR3 is TGTGCCAGCAGCCCACCGTTAGGCGGTGGGGCCAACGTCCTGACTTTC. It translates to CASSPPLGGGANVLTF.

This clonotype occurred many times. The chain couples TRBV21-1 to TRBJ1-5; the table calls TRBD1, which could not be checked here. TRBV21-1 counts as a pseudogene. The CDR3 length is 17 residues. CDR3 protein: CASLPPGGANPQWPQHF. The CDR3 DNA follows: TGTGCCAGCCTCCCTCCAGGGGGGGCGAACCCCCAGTGGCCCCAGCATTTT.